The rows below give T cell receptor beta chains drawn from one sample of a study of Graves' ophthalmopathy and Graves' hyperthyroidism. One entry per CDR3 protein results from TCRdb running MiXCR on the multiplex PCR reads. The table records 560,000 or so distinct CDR3 sequences, under 40% of them present only once. The sequencing input was peripheral blood or thyroid tissue (not recorded which). All receptors derive from an adult man with Graves' hyperthyroidism. CDR3s include the opening cysteine and the closing phenylalanine or tryptophan. A D gene is named only where the DNA matches it firmly. A clone size is listed for some rows: how often the clone was seen (once, few, many), or a class if it is expanded.

>.|TRBV25-1|TRBJ2-5|many
TGTGCCAGCAGTGAAGTCCAAGAGACCCAGTACTTC
CASSEVQETQYF
>.|TRBV5-1|TRBJ2-5|many
TGCGCCAGCAGCTTGCACCCGTTCCGGCGGATACAAGAGACCCAGTACTTC
CASSLHPFRRIQETQYF
>.|TRBV20-1|TRBJ1-2|many
TGCAGTGCTAACGACCACTATGGCTACACCTTC
CSANDHYGYTF
>TRBD2|TRBV9|TRBJ2-3|.
TGTGCCAGCAGCGTAGTGGTGGCGGGAGCAGATACGCAGTATTTT
CASSVVVAGADTQYF
>.|TRBV27|TRBJ1-1|.
TGTGCCAGCAGTTTATCCGCCCATATGAACACTGAAGCTTTCTTT
CASSLSAHMNTEAFF
>.|TRBV7-9|TRBJ2-1|.
TGTGCCAGCAGCTTAGGCGCCATGGGCAATGAGCAGTTCTTC
CASSLGAMGNEQFF
>.|TRBV5-1|TRBJ2-7|many
TGCGCCAGCAGCCCGAGAACCGCCGTAGGATCCTACGAGCAGTACTTC
CASSPRTAVGSYEQYF
>.|TRBV7-2|TRBJ2-1|.
TGTGCCAGCAGCTTGTACAACTACAATGAGCAGTTCTTC
CASSLYNYNEQFF
>.|TRBV5-8|TRBJ2-3|.
TGTGCCAGCAGCTTGGATGGGGTGACAGATACGCAGTATTTT
CASSLDGVTDTQYF
>.|TRBV29-1|TRBJ2-7|.
TGCAGCGAAAAGCCAGGCAGTCCCTACGAGCAGTACTTC
CSEKPGSPYEQYF
>.|TRBV7-9|TRBJ2-5|.
TGTGCCAGCAGCTTAACGCTCAGGCGCCAAGAGACCCAGTACTTC
CASSLTLRRQETQYF
>TRBD2|TRBV2|TRBJ2-2|.
TGTGCCAGCAAAACGGGTAGCGGGAGTGGTACCGGGGAGCTGTTTTTT
CASKTGSGSGTGELFF
>TRBD1|TRBV12-3/TRBV12-4|TRBJ2-7|few
TGTGCCACCCGCGGACAGGGGGCGGGCTACGAGCAGTACTTC
CATRGQGAGYEQYF
>TRBD2|TRBV6-6|TRBJ2-2|.
TGTGCCAGCAGGCGGACTAGCGGGGGGGCCGAGGGGGAGCTGTTTTTT
CASRRTSGGAEGELFF
>TRBD2|TRBV15|TRBJ2-1|.
TGTGCCACCAGCGACCGGACTAGCGGACGTTACAATGAGCAGTTCTTC
CATSDRTSGRYNEQFF
>.|TRBV12-3/TRBV12-4|TRBJ2-3|few
TGTGCTAGTCAGGGACTCACAGATACGCAGTATTTT
CASQGLTDTQYF
>.|TRBV6-2/TRBV6-3|TRBJ1-5|few
TGTGCCAGCACGGACAGTTCTTTTCAGCCCCAGCATTTT
CASTDSSFQPQHF
>TRBD2|TRBV3-1|TRBJ2-7|.
TGTGCCAGCAGCCTATCGGGACTAGCGGGATCCCCCTACGAGCAGTACTTC
CASSLSGLAGSPYEQYF
>TRBD1|TRBV7-8|TRBJ2-7|many
TGTGCCAGCAGCTCCGGGACAGGGGGTGTGAGCTCCTACGAGCAGTACTTC
CASSSGTGGVSSYEQYF
>.|TRBV7-3|TRBJ1-5|many
TGTGCCAGCAGCTTACACCGAGATCAGCCCCAGCATTTT
CASSLHRDQPQHF
>.|TRBV12-3/TRBV12-4|TRBJ1-1|many
TGTGCCAGCAGCCCCAGGGGAGGAAGCACTGAAGCTTTCTTT
CASSPRGGSTEAFF
>TRBD2|TRBV7-3|TRBJ2-2|many
TGTGCCAGCAGCCCGCGGACTAGCGGGAGACGGGACGGGGAGCTGTTTTTT
CASSPRTSGRRDGELFF
>.|TRBV20-1|TRBJ1-2|many
TGCAGTGCTAGAGTACCCGGGAGCTATGGCTACACCTTC
CSARVPGSYGYTF
>TRBD1|TRBV20-1|TRBJ2-5|many
TGCAGTGCCCTGGGCGTGGGGACAGAAGAGACCCAGTACTTC
CSALGVGTEETQYF
>TRBD2|TRBV19|TRBJ2-1|few
TGTGCCAGTAGTATAGCGGGACTAGCGGGCAATGAGCAGTTCTTC
CASSIAGLAGNEQFF
>.|TRBV5-4|TRBJ2-7|many
TGTGCCAGCAGTCCCGGAGGGTACAACGAGCAGTACTTC
CASSPGGYNEQYF
>TRBD1|TRBV12-3/TRBV12-4|TRBJ2-2|many
TGTGCCAGCAGTGACAGGGCCGGCACCGGGGAGCTGTTTTTT
CASSDRAGTGELFF
>TRBD1|TRBV9|TRBJ1-2|.
TGTGCCAGCAGCGTAGAGGGGGCGTTGGAGGATAGCTACACCTTC
CASSVEGALEDSYTF
>TRBD1|TRBV7-3|TRBJ1-2|many
TGTGCCAGCAGCTTAACCCCAAATGACAGGGACCCTAACTATGGCTACACCTTC
CASSLTPNDRDPNYGYTF
>TRBD1|TRBV10-2|TRBJ2-7|.
TGCGCCAGCAGTGAGAGGGGGGACAGGGGGCTAACCTACGAGCAGTACTTC
CASSERGDRGLTYEQYF
>TRBD1|TRBV7-9|TRBJ2-5|.
TGTGCCAGCAGCTTCGGACAGGGTGCGGGGGAGACCCAGTACTTC
CASSFGQGAGETQYF
>TRBD1|TRBV6-1|TRBJ1-2|many
TGTGCCAGCAGTGAAATAGTCACAGGGGCCGGCTACACCTTC
CASSEIVTGAGYTF
>.|TRBV13|TRBJ2-5|.
TGTGCCAGCAAGAGACTAGAAGAGTCCCAGTACTTC
CASKRLEESQYF
>TRBD1|TRBV2|TRBJ1-2|.
TGTGCCAGCAGTTACTCGGGACAGGGCCTTAGCTATGGCTACACCTTC
CASSYSGQGLSYGYTF
>TRBD2|TRBV29-1|TRBJ2-5|.
TGCAGCGCAACATTTAGCGGGAGGGATCAAGAGACCCAGTACTTC
CSATFSGRDQETQYF
>.|TRBV5-8|TRBJ1-1|few
TGTGCCAACCCCCAAGGAAGGCTGAACACTGAAGCTTTCTTT
CANPQGRLNTEAFF
>TRBD2|TRBV12-3/TRBV12-4|TRBJ2-7|many
TGTGCCAGCAGTCGTTCCAGACCCGGGACTAGGGCTTACGAGCAGTACTTC
CASSRSRPGTRAYEQYF
>.|TRBV7-2|TRBJ2-2|.
TGTGCCAGCAGCCCTTATGGGGCTAGCAGTGCGAACACCGGGGAGCTGTTTTTT
CASSPYGASSANTGELFF
>.|TRBV2|TRBJ1-5|many
TGTGCCAGCAGTGAAAGGGGAGGGCCCTATGGTCAGCCCCAGCATTTT
CASSERGGPYGQPQHF
>TRBD2|TRBV9|TRBJ2-7|many
TGTGCCAGCAGCGTAGAGGCTAGCGGGGGGGTCTACGAGCAGTACTTC
CASSVEASGGVYEQYF
>.|TRBV6-1|TRBJ2-7|many
TGTGCCAGCAGTGACCTCTGGAGTGAGCACTCCTACGAGCAGTACTTC
CASSDLWSEHSYEQYF
>.|TRBV12-3/TRBV12-4|TRBJ1-1|many
TGTGCCAGCAGTTTAACCCCCCGGATGAACACTGAAGCTTTCTTT
CASSLTPRMNTEAFF
>.|TRBV4-1|TRBJ2-5|.
TGCGCCAGCAGCCAGGAGATACTTGTAGAGACCCAGTACTTC
CASSQEILVETQYF
>.|TRBV18|TRBJ2-2|.
TGTGCCAGCTCCGGAGACACCGGGGAGCTGTTTTTT
CASSGDTGELFF
>.|TRBV20-1|TRBJ2-3|.
TGCAGTGCTCCCCAGCGTAACACAGATACGCAGTATTTT
CSAPQRNTDTQYF
>.|TRBV6-1|TRBJ1-1|few
TGTGCCAGCAGTGAAGCGAGGGTAATAACTGAAGCTTTCTTT
CASSEARVITEAFF
>.|TRBV11-3|TRBJ1-1|few
TGTGCCAGCAGCCAAGATCAGGGGAGGCCGAACACTGAAGCTTTCTTT
CASSQDQGRPNTEAFF
>TRBD1|TRBV12-5|TRBJ2-5|.
TGTGCTAGTGGTTTGGGAAGGAGCCAGGACAGGGACCAAGAGACCCAGTACTTC
CASGLGRSQDRDQETQYF
>.|TRBV29-1|TRBJ2-1|.
TGCAGCGTTGTTACGGGTTATCAGTTGAGCAATGAGCAGTTCTTC
CSVVTGYQLSNEQFF
>.|TRBV6-6|TRBJ2-2|few
TGTGCCAGCAGATACTTACAGGAAACCGGGGAGCTGTTTTTT
CASRYLQETGELFF
>TRBD1|TRBV29-1|TRBJ1-2|once
TGCAGCCTTAACAGGGACAGCTATGGCTACACCTTC
CSLNRDSYGYTF
>.|TRBV10-3|TRBJ2-1|few
TGTGCCATCAGTGAGTCAGGGGATGAGAAGCAGTTCTTC
CAISESGDEKQFF
>TRBD1|TRBV7-2|TRBJ1-2|.
TGTGCCAGCTCACCAGCCCCCGGGACAGGCTATGGCTACACCTTC
CASSPAPGTGYGYTF
>TRBD2|TRBV12-3/TRBV12-4|TRBJ2-5|many
TGTGCCAGCAGTCCTGGGACTAGCGGGGGGTACCAAGAGACCCAGTACTTC
CASSPGTSGGYQETQYF
>TRBD1|TRBV19|TRBJ1-3|.
TGTGCCAGTAGTGTTGGACAGGTTGGGAACACCATATATTTT
CASSVGQVGNTIYF
>.|TRBV29-1|TRBJ1-2|once
TGCAGCGTGGGGGACCGGGGTGGCGACACCTTC
CSVGDRGGDTF
>.|TRBV28|TRBJ2-7|.
TGTGCCATCAGTTTAGGCTACGAGCAGTACTTC
CAISLGYEQYF
>.|TRBV2|TRBJ2-7|.
TGTGCCAGCAGGTCCGCGGGGGCGGGCTCCTACGAGCAGTACTTC
CASRSAGAGSYEQYF
>TRBD2|TRBV9|TRBJ2-5|many
TGTGCCAGCAGTATTAGCGGGAAATCCCAAGAGACCCAGTACTTC
CASSISGKSQETQYF
>.|TRBV7-2|TRBJ2-5|many
TGTGCCAGCAGCTCCAGCCCGGGCTTGGGGGTGGCCCAGTACTTC
CASSSSPGLGVAQYF